Below, 6 T cell receptor beta chains from the same sample are listed, as sequenced in a study of response to subunit inactivated influenza vaccine. TCRdb re-called the RT-PCR reads through MiXCR, storing one row per CDR3 protein. The repertoire has about 310,000 distinct CDR3 sequences, 22% of them found once; the top ten carry around a tenth. The sequencing used PBMCs from blood, collected 21 months after vaccination. The source of these receptors is a man in his fifties or sixties who received an inactivated influenza vaccine.

This clonotype was seen a few times. A much larger clone lies one base from this, so it may be a read error. The chain joins TRBV7-2 to TRBJ1-3, with unresolved D. Germline CDR1 reads SGHTA; CDR2 reads FQGNSA. V lost 1 base and J 1 base, leaving 5 bases between the germline ends. The CDR3 spans 14 residues. This CDR3 is CASSLEGSGNTIYF. In DNA form, the CDR3 reads TGTGCCAGCAGCTTAGAAGGGTCTGGAAACACCATATATTTT.

This clonotype was counted a few times. The CDR3 is CSALGISTEAFF. The CDR3 DNA sequence: TGCAGTGCTTTAGGGATATCCACTGAAGCTTTCTTT. The rearrangement links TRBV20-1 to TRBJ1-1; D ambiguous. The CDR3 is 12 residues long. Looked up from germline, CDR1 is DFQATT and CDR2 is SNEGSKA (reference sequence). Trimming shortened V by 5 bases and J by 4 bases, and 11 bases separated the two germline ends.

The chain links TRBV9 to TRBJ2-2; TRBD1 aligns across 10 bases. This CDR3 has 15 residues. J was trimmed by 8 bases and V by 5 bases; bases with no gene match: 9. From germline, CDR1 is SGDLS and CDR2 YYNGEE. CDR3 coding DNA: TGTGCCAGCAGTCCAAGACAGGGGGCGTCAGGGGAGCTGTTTTTT. Protein: CASSPRQGASGELFF.

V is TRBV11-2 and J is TRBJ2-1; 14 bases agree with TRBD2. Germline-derived CDR1 and CDR2 are SGHAT and FQNNGV. The ends lost 4 bases at V and 6 bases at J; junction bases unmatched: 2. CDR3 length: 15 residues. Written as DNA, the CDR3 is TGTGCCAGCAGCTCCGGGACTAGCGGGAGCAATGAGCAGTTCTTC. Protein product: CASSSGTSGSNEQFF.

J is TRBJ1-1 and V is TRBV4-2; no clear D gene. This CDR3 has 15 residues. Germline values: CDR1 LGHNA, CDR2 YNFKEQ. The V and J ends lost 0 bases and 1 base respectively, with 9 bases between them. The CDR3 loop is CASSQEAWRNTEAFF. For the CDR3, the DNA is TGTGCCAGCAGCCAAGAAGCGTGGAGGAACACTGAAGCTTTCTTT.

This chain uses TRBV5-6 with TRBJ2-1; TRBD1 or TRBD2 may be the D gene (5 bases each). The CDR3 totals 15 residues. Germline V CDR1 and CDR2: SGHDT, YYEEEE. V lost 4 bases, J lost 9 bases, and 20 bases lay in between. CDR3 region: CASSPHGTRDGEQFF. The CDR3 nucleotides read TGTGCCAGCAGCCCACACGGGACCAGGGACGGTGAGCAGTTCTTC.